One T cell receptor (beta chain) is described in this entry. This sample was included in a study of blood T cell repertoires in COVID-19. The overall study: Acute and convalescent COVID-19 samples came from the United States, Italy and Spain. Sample material is recorded as cDNA or gDNA derived from T cells, B-cell-depleted T cells, or PBMCs.

As processed by the authors: For nucleated cells, counts were estimated from reference gene primer amplification. The repertoire was sequenced with immunoSEQ multiplex PCR; TCRdb's copy has only in-frame clones and lacks some. V and J calls and clone size follow that table, whereas D and trimming were derived from the DNA. The sample lists about 220,000 clones; around three quarters were seen once. The germline V gene has CDR1 SGHRS and CDR2 YFSETQ. The length of the CDR3 is 16 residues. The V end lost 0 bases, the J end lost 2 bases, and 11 bases lay between the germline ends. Sequencing used peripheral blood. This clonotype was obtained from a woman aged 70-85 years with acute or convalescent COVID-19. The rearrangement links TRBV5-1 to TRBJ2-2; D may be TRBD2 (6 bases). The CDR3 region has the DNA TGCGCCAGCAGCTTGGGAGGGACTGTAAACACCGGGGAGCTGTTTTTT. Translating it yields CASSLGGTVNTGELFF.